The T cell receptor beta chain under discussion was sequenced for a study of shared clonotypes between healthy human individuals. Notes on the study in general: Naive subsets usually exceeded memory subsets in estimated richness.

CD45RO-negative cells were positively selected for CCR7, leaving out terminally differentiated effector memory CD45RA+ cells. Germline V gene lookup returns CDR1 MNHEY and CDR2 SVGAGI. Trimming stripped 5 bases from V and 10 bases from J, with 16 bases between. This CDR3 has 13 residues. A word on this clone: Antigen specificity is unknown.

The repertoire was sequenced with immunoSEQ multiplex PCR; TCRdb's copy has only in-frame clones and lacks some. The sample includes some 2.1 million clones, about 95% of them seen just once. The TCR sequence derives from a man younger than 35 in good health. Sequenced material: naive CD8+ T cells sorted from blood. The rearrangement uses TRBV6-5 and TRBJ2-3, with a tentative D call TRBD1 (6 bases). This CDR3 reads CASSGEDSIPQYF. The CDR3 DNA sequence: TGTGCCAGCAGTGGCGAGGACAGTATCCCGCAGTATTTT.